The count of the clone carrying this TCR beta chain is one. This sample stems from a study of CD8 T cells in Susac syndrome. The authors reverse transcribed 0.5 to 1 ug RNA with random hexamers. MiXCR, applied by TCRdb to the immunoSEQ multiplex PCR reads, yields one record per CDR3 protein. The sample consists of about 150,000 distinct CDR3 sequences, about 94% of them appearing once. Germline loops: CDR1 MNHEY, CDR2 SMNVEV (reference sequence). The CDR3 loop spans 18 amino acids. The germline V and J ends were trimmed by 5 bases and 1 base, with 24 bases remaining between them. The gene calls are TRBV27 and TRBJ2-7; D possibly uses TRBD1 or TRBD2 (7 bases each). Input material: CD8+ T cells from PBMCs. This receptor was obtained from a human donor with multiple sclerosis. The CDR3 coding sequence is TGTGCCAGCAGTAGAGGGCCGGGGGAGCGGGACAGATCCTACGAGCAGTACTTC. This encodes CASSRGPGERDRSYEQYF.